This TCR beta chain originates from a study of blood T cell repertoires in COVID-19. Study overall: The United States, Italy and Spain supplied acute and convalescent COVID-19 samples.

Measured with immunoSEQ multiplex PCR; TCRdb has only the in-frame clones, and not every one. The profile shows about 260,000 clones, around four fifths of them singletons. J gave up 10 bases and V 3 bases, and 9 bases lay outside the gene matches. Per the germline V gene, CDR1 is MNHNS and CDR2 is SASEGT. The CDR3 covers 14 residues. The TCR sequence derives from a woman between 50 and 59 years old who had recovered from COVID-19. The rearrangement links TRBV6-1 to TRBJ1-1, with TRBD1 identical over 9 bases. The sequenced sample was peripheral blood. CDR3 nucleotide sequence: TGTGCCAGCAGTGACCTTACAGGGGGCTGGGTAGCTTTCTTT. Protein sequence: CASSDLTGGWVAFF.